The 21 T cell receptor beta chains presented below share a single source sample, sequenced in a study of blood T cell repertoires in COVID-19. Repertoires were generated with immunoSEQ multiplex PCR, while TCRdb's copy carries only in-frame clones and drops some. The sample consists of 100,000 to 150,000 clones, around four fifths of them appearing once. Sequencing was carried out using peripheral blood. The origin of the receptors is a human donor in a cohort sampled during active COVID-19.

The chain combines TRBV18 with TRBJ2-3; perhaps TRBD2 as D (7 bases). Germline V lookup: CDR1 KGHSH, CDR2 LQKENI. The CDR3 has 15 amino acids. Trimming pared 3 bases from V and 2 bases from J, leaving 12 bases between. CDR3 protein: CASSPGGPLTDTQYF. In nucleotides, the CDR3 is TGTGCCAGCTCACCGGGGGGGCCCCTCACAGATACGCAGTATTTT.

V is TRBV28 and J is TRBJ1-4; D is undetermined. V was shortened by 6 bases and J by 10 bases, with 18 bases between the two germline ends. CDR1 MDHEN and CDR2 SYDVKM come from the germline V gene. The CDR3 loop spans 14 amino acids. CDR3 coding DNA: TGTGCCAGCAGCCGAAGGTTCGTGGGCTTAAAACTGTTTTTT. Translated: CASSRRFVGLKLFF.

Written as DNA, the CDR3 is TGTGCCACCAGTCTAGACAGGGCCTCCTACGAGCAGTACTTC. Translated: CATSLDRASYEQYF. This chain connects TRBV15 to TRBJ2-7; the match to TRBD1 covers 7 bases. The germline CDR1 and CDR2 sequences are LNHNV and YYDKDF (reference sequence). This CDR3 spans 14 amino acids. The V and J ends lost 6 bases and 0 bases, in that order; junction bases with no gene match: 5. Filled out from reference TRBV15 and TRBJ2-7, the complete variable domain reads DAMVIQNPRYQVTQFGKPVTLSCSQTLNHNVMYWYQQKSSQAPKLLFHYYDKDFNNEADTPDNFQSRRPNTSFCFLDIRSPGLGDTAMYLCATSLDRASYEQYFGPGTRLTVT.

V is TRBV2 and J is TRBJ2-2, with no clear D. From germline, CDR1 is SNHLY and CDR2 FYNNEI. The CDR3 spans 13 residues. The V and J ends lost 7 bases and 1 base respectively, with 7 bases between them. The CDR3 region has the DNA TGTGCCAGCACTCCCCTGAACACCGGGGAGCTGTTTTTT. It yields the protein CASTPLNTGELFF.

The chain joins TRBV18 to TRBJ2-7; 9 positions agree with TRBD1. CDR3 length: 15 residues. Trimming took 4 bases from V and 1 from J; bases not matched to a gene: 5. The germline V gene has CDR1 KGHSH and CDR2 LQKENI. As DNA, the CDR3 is TGTGCCAGCTCACTACCGGGACAGGGATCCTACGAGCAGTACTTC. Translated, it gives CASSLPGQGSYEQYF.

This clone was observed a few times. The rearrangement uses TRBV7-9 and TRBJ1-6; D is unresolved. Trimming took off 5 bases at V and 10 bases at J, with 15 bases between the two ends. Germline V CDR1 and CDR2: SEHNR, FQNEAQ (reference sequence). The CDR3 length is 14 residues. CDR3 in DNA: TGTGCCAGCAGCGTCGATCTAACGGGGTCACCCCTCCACTTT. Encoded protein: CASSVDLTGSPLHF.

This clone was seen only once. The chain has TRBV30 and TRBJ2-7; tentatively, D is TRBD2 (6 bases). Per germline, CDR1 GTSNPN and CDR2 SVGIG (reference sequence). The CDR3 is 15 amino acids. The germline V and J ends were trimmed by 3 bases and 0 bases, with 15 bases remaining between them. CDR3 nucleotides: TGTGCCTGGAGATTATCCGGGACTTCCTCCTACGAGCAGTACTTC. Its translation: CAWRLSGTSSYEQYF.

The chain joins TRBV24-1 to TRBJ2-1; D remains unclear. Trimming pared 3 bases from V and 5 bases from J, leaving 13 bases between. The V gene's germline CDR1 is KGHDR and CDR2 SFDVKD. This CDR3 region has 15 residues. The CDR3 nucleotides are TGTGCCACCAGTGATGCCTCAACGGGTGACAATGAGCAGTTCTTC. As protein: CATSDASTGDNEQFF.

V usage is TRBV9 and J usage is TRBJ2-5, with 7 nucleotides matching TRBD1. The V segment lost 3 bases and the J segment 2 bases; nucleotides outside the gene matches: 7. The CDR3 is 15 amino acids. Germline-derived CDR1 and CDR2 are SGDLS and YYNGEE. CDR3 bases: TGTGCCAGCAGCGCCCGGACAGGACAACAAGAGACCCAGTACTTC. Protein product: CASSARTGQQETQYF.

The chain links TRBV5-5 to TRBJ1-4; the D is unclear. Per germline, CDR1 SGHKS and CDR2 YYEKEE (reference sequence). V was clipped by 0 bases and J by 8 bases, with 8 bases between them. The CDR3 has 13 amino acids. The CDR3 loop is CASSLAVSEKLFF. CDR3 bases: TGTGCCAGCAGCTTGGCCGTGTCGGAAAAACTGTTTTTT.

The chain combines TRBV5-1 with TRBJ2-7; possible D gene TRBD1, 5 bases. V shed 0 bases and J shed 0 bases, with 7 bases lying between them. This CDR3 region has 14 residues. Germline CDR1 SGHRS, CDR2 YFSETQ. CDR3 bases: TGCGCCAGCAGCTTGGGGGGCCGCTCCTACGAGCAGTACTTC. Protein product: CASSLGGRSYEQYF.

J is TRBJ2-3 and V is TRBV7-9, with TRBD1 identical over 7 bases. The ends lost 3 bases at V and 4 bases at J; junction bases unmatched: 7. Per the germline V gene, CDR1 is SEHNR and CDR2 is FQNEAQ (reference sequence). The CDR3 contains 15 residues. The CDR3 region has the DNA TGTGCCAGCAGCTTCTGGGCAGGGGGAGCAGATACGCAGTATTTT. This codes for CASSFWAGGADTQYF.

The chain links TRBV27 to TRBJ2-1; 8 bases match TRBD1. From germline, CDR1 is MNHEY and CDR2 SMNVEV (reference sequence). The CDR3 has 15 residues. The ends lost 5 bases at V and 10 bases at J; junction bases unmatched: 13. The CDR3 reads CASSPTPTGVREQFF. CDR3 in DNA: TGTGCCAGCAGTCCCACCCCGACAGGGGTTCGGGAGCAGTTCTTC.

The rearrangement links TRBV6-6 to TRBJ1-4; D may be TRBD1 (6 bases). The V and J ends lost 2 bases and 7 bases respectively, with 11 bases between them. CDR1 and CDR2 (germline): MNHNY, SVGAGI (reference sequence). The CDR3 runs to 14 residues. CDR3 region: CASSYNRGGEKLFF. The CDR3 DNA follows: TGTGCCAGCAGTTACAACAGAGGGGGTGAAAAACTGTTTTTT.

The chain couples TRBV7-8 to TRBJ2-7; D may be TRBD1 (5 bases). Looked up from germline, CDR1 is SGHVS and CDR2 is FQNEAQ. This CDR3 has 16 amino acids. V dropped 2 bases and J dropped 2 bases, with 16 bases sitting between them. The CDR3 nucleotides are TGTGCCAGCAGCTTACCCCGTTTGAGGACAACCTACGAGCAGTACTTC. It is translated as CASSLPRLRTTYEQYF.

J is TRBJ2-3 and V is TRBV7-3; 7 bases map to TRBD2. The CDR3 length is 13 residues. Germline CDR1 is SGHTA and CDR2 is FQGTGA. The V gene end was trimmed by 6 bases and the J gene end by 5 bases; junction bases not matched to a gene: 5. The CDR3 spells CASSRTREDTQYF. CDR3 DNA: TGTGCCAGCAGTAGGACTAGGGAAGATACGCAGTATTTT.

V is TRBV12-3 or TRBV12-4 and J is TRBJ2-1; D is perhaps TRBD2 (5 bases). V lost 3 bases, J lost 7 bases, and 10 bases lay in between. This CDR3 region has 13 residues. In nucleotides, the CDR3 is TGTGCCAGCAGTTTCGGACTCCGGAATGAGCAGTTCTTC. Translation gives CASSFGLRNEQFF.

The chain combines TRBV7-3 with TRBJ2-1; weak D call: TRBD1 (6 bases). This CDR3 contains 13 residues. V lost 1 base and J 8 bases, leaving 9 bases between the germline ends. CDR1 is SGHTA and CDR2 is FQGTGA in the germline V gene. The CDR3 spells CASSLRSGDEQFF. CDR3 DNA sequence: TGTGCCAGCAGCTTAAGATCAGGGGATGAGCAGTTCTTC.

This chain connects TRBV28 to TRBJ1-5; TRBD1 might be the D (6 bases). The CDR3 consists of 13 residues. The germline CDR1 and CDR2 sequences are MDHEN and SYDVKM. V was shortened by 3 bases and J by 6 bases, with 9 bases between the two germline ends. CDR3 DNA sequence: TGTGCCAGCAGTTTTCCACAGGGTCAGCCCCAGCATTTT. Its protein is CASSFPQGQPQHF.

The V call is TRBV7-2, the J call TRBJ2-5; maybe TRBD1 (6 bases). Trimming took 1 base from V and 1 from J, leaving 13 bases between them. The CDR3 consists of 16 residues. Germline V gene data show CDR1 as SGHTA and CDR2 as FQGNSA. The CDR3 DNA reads TGTGCCAGCAGCTTAGTCTCAGGGGAATCCCAAGAGACCCAGTACTTC. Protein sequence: CASSLVSGESQETQYF.

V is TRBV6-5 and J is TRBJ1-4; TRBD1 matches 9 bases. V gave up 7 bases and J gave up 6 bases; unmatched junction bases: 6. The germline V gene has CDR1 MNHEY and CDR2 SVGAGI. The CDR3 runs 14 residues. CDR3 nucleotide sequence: TGTGCCAGCACCAAGGGACAGGGACATGAAAAACTGTTTTTT. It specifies CASTKGQGHEKLFF.